This T cell receptor beta chain emerged from a study of cytomegalovirus exposure and HLA in healthy donors. This CDR3 has 14 residues. CDR1 is LNHDA and CDR2 is SQIVND in the germline V gene (reference sequence). V trimming: 5 bases; J trimming: 10 bases; junction bases outside the gene matches: 9. The PCR contained 60 Vbeta and 13 Jbeta primers. Produced via immunoSEQ multiplex PCR; TCRdb's table is partial and in-frame only. The sample holds about 170,000 clones, about 62% seen once. This clone was found once. This chain uses TRBV19 with TRBJ2-1; 9 nucleotides agree with TRBD2. The sequence was obtained from a man aged 40-49 years in good health and CMV-seronegative. The sample comprised PBMCs. CDR3 nucleotides: TGTGCCAGTAGTGTTCCGGGACTAGCTTTCGAGCAGTTCTTC. This sequence encodes CASSVPGLAFEQFF.